This passage covers 10 T cell receptor beta chains from one sample sequenced in a study of beta chain features in type 1 diabetes. The study reverse transcribed the entire isolated RNA, so it sequenced expressed TCRB transcripts. The protocol was immunoSEQ multiplex PCR, while the TCRdb copy is restricted to in-frame clones and leaves out a portion. The table lists some 220,000 clones, about 11% of them singletons. The material sequenced was central memory CD4+ T cells from blood. The receptors were sampled from a young man in good health.

Concerning this clone itself: At the DNA level, this CDR3 is encoded by other sequences in the same sample as well. The rearrangement uses TRBV5-1 and TRBJ2-2; 12 bases agree with TRBD2. V was clipped by 4 bases and J by 3 bases; unmatched bases: 4. The CDR3 sequence is 16 residues long. Per the germline V gene, CDR1 is SGHRS and CDR2 is YFSETQ. CDR3 coding DNA: TGCGCCAGCAGCACACTAGCGGGAGGTCACACCGGGGAGCTGTTTTTT. This gives the protein CASSTLAGGHTGELFF.

Concerning this clone: This may come from a read error, since a much larger clone is one base off. The rearrangement joins TRBV7-2 to TRBJ2-3; D perhaps matches TRBD2 (5 bases). This CDR3 comprises 13 residues. Looked up from germline, CDR1 is SGHTA and CDR2 is FQGNSA. Trimming took off 4 bases at V and 5 bases at J, with 10 bases between the two ends. CDR3 in amino acids: CASSCSEGDTQYF. The CDR3 DNA sequence: TGTGCCAGCAGCTGCTCTGAGGGAGATACGCAGTATTTT.

The chain uses TRBV5-1 and TRBJ2-6, with D possibly matching TRBD1 (5 bases). V lost 4 bases and J 2 bases, leaving 10 bases between the germline ends. Germline-derived CDR1 and CDR2 are SGHRS and YFSETQ. The CDR3 runs 15 residues. The CDR3 nucleotides read TGCGCCAGCAGCCCGTCAGGGCCTGGGGCCAACGTCCTGACTTTC. Translated: CASSPSGPGANVLTF.

This chain links TRBV20-1 with TRBJ1-1; no definite D call. The CDR3 consists of 11 residues. In germline, CDR1 is DFQATT, CDR2 SNEGSKA (reference sequence). V dropped 5 bases and J dropped 5 bases, with 9 bases sitting between them. Here the CDR3 DNA reads TGCAGTGCTGCTCCCTGGACTGAAGCTTTCTTT. Residues: CSAAPWTEAFF.

V usage is TRBV15 and J usage is TRBJ2-5, with TRBD2 matching over 14 bases. Gene TRBJ2-7 matches the end of the DNA better, so the J call may be wrong. CDR3 size: 17 residues. Germline V lookup: CDR1 LNHNV, CDR2 YYDKDF (reference sequence). The CDR3 protein is CATSRDLGLAGGDEQYF. The CDR3 coding sequence is TGTGCCACCAGCAGAGATCTCGGACTAGCGGGAGGAGACGAGCAGTACTTC.

This clone was observed a few times. The chain uses TRBV29-1 and TRBJ1-1; D not certain. Between the trimmed V and J ends, which lost 5 bases and 1 base, there was a span of 11 bases. This CDR3 has 13 residues. Germline CDR1 and CDR2: SQVTM and ANQGSEA. CDR3 amino acids: CSVPAPQNTEAFF. In DNA, the CDR3 is TGCAGCGTTCCCGCACCGCAGAACACTGAAGCTTTCTTT.

This clone was seen more than once but under ten times. The chain is built from TRBV29-1 and TRBJ1-5; a possible D gene is TRBD1 (5 bases). The V end lost 1 base, the J end lost 1 base, and 8 bases lay between the germline ends. CDR3 size: 14 residues. Germline loops: CDR1 SQVTM, CDR2 ANQGSEA. In DNA, the CDR3 is TGCAGCGTTGAAGCCAGGGAGAGCAATCAGCCCCAGCATTTT. Translated: CSVEARESNQPQHF.

This clone was observed many times. The chain joins TRBV10-3 to TRBJ2-2, with D maybe TRBD1 (7 bases). Germline V gene data show CDR1 as ENHRY and CDR2 as SYGVKD. Trimming shortened V by 6 bases and J by 8 bases, and 16 bases separated the two germline ends. This CDR3 spans 14 amino acids. CDR3 coding DNA: TGTGCCATCAGAATCGACAGGGAGGCTGGGGAGCTGTTTTTT. Amino acid sequence: CAIRIDREAGELFF.

This clone was seen a few times. CDR3 protein: CASGRRTYLHNEQFF. The CDR3 DNA reads as TGTGCCAGCGGGAGGAGGACCTATCTCCACAATGAGCAGTTCTTC. V usage is TRBV27 and J usage is TRBJ2-1; D might be TRBD2 (6 bases). Trimming removed 8 bases from V and 5 bases from J, with 19 bases in between. Germline V gene lookup returns CDR1 MNHEY and CDR2 SMNVEV (reference sequence). The CDR3 consists of 15 residues.

J is TRBJ2-2 and V is TRBV19; the D is unclear. Trimming shortened V by 3 bases and J by 4 bases, and 6 bases separated the two germline ends. The CDR3 totals 13 residues. Germline V lookup: CDR1 LNHDA, CDR2 SQIVND (reference sequence). The CDR3 nucleotides are TGTGCCAGTAGTATCGTTGGCACCGGGGAGCTGTTTTTT. This gives the protein CASSIVGTGELFF.